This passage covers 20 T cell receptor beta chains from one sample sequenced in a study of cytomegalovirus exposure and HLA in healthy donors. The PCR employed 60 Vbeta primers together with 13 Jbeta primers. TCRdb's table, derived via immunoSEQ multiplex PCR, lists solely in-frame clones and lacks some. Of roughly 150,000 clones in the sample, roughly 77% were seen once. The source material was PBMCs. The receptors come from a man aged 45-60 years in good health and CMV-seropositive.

The CDR3 nucleotides read TGTGCCAGTAGTATGACGCTACAGGGGGTGTTCAGGAGCACTGAAGCTTTCTTT. Residues: CASSMTLQGVFRSTEAFF. This chain connects TRBV19 to TRBJ1-1; TRBD1 matches at 8 bases. Germline assignment: CDR1 LNHDA and CDR2 SQIVND (reference sequence). V lost 3 bases and J lost 4; bases outside the gene matches: 16. This CDR3 has 18 residues.

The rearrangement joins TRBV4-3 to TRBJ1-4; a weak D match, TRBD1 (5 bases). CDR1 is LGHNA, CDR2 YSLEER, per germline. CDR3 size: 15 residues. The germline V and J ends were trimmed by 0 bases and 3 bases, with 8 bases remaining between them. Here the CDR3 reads CASSQDDRPNEKLFF. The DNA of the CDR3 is TGCGCCAGCAGCCAAGACGACAGACCTAATGAAAAACTGTTTTTT.

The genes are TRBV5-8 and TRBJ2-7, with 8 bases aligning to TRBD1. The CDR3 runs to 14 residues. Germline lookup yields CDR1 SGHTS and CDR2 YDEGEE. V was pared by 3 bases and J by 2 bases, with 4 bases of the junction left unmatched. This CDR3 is CASSSRDRTYEQYF. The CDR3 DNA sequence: TGTGCCAGCAGCTCCCGGGACAGGACCTACGAGCAGTACTTC.

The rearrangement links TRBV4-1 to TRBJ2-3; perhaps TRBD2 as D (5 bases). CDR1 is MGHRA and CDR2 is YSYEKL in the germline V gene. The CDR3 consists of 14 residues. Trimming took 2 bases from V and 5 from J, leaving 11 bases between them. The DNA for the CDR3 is TGCGCCAGCAGCCAACCGCGGGCGGGAGATACGCAGTATTTT. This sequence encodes CASSQPRAGDTQYF.

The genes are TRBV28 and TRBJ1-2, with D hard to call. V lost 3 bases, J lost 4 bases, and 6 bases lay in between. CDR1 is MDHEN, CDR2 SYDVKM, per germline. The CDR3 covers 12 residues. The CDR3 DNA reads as TGTGCCAGCAGTTTGAGTGGCTATGGCTACACCTTC. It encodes CASSLSGYGYTF.

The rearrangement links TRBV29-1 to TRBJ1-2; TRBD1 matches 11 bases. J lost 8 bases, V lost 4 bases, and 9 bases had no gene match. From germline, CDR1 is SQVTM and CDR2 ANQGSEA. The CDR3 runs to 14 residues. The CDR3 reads CSVGRYGDRGGYTF. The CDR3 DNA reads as TGCAGCGTTGGGAGATATGGGGACAGGGGGGGCTACACCTTC.

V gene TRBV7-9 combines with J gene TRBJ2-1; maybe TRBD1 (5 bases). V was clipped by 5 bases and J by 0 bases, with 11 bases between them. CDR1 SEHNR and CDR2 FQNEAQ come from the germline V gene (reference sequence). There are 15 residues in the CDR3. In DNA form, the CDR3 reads TGTGCCAGCAGCCCAAGACAGAGCTCCTACAATGAGCAGTTCTTC. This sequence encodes CASSPRQSSYNEQFF.

The CDR3 loop is CASSSRDRGNSPLHF. The CDR3 DNA reads TGCGCCAGCAGCTCCCGGGACAGGGGTAATTCACCCCTCCACTTT. The V and J genes are TRBV4-3 and TRBJ1-6; 10 nucleotides match TRBD1. The CDR3 runs to 15 residues. After removal of 5 bases from V and 6 bases from J, the junction contained 4 bases not matched to a gene. Germline V gives CDR1 LGHNA, CDR2 YSLEER.

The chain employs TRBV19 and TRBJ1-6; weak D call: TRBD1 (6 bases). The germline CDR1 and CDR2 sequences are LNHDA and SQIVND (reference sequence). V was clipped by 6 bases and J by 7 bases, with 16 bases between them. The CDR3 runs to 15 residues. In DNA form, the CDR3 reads TGTGCCAGTAGGGACAGTGCCCAGGCGAATTCACCCCTCCACTTT. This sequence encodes CASRDSAQANSPLHF.

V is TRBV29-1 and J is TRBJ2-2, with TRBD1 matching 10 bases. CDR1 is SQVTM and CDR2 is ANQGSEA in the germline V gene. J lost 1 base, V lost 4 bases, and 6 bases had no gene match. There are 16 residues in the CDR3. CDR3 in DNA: TGCAGCGTTGTCCTGGGACAGGGGTGGAACACCGGGGAGCTGTTTTTT. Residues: CSVVLGQGWNTGELFF.

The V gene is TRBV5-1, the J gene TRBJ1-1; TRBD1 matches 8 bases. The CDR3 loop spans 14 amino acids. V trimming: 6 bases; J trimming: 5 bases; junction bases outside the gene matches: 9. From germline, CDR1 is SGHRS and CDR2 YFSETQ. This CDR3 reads CASTPAGGETEAFF. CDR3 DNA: TGCGCCAGCACCCCGGCAGGGGGCGAGACTGAAGCTTTCTTT. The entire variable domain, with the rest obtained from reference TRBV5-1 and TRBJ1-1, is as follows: KAGVTQTPRYLIKTRGQQVTLSCSPISGHRSVSWYQQTPGQGLQFLFEYFSETQRNKGNFPGRFSGRQFSNSRSEMNVSTLELGDSALYLCASTPAGGETEAFFGQGTRLTVV.

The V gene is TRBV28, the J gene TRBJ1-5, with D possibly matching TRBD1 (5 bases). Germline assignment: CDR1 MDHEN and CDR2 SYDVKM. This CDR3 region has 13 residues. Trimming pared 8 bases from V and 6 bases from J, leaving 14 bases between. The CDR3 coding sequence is TGTGCCAGCCTCCGACAGAGACGTCAGCCCCAGCATTTT. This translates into CASLRQRRQPQHF.

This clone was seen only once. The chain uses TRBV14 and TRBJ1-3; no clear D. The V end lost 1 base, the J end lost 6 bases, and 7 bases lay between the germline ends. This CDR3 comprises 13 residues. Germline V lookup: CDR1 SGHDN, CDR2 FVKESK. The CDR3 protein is CASSQVRKNTIYF. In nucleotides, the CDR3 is TGTGCCAGCAGCCAAGTCAGGAAAAACACCATATATTTT.

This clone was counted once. Here the CDR3 DNA reads TGTGCCAGCAGCTACCAGACAGGGGGTGAAAAACTGTTTTTT. It translates to CASSYQTGGEKLFF. This sequence joins TRBV13 and TRBJ1-4, with 9 nucleotides matching TRBD1. The J segment lost 7 bases and the V segment lost 4 bases, leaving 4 bases of the junction unmatched. The CDR3 consists of 14 residues. Germline CDR1 and CDR2: PRHDT and FYEKMQ (reference sequence).

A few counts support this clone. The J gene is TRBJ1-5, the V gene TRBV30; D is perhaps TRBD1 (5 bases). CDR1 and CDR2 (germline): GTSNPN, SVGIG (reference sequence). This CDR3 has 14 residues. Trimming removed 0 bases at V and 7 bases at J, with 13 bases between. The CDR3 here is CAWSVLEPGQPQHF. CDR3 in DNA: TGTGCCTGGAGTGTACTGGAGCCAGGGCAGCCCCAGCATTTT.

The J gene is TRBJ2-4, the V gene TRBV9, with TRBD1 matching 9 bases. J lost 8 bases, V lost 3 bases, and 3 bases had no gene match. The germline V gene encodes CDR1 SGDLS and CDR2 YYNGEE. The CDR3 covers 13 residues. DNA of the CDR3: TGTGCCAGCAGCGGCGACAGGGGGGACATTCAGTACTTC. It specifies CASSGDRGDIQYF.

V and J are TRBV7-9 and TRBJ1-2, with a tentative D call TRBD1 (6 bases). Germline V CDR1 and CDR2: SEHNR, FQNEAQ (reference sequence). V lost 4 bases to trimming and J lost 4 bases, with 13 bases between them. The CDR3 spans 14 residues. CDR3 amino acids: CASSYGQSAYGYTF. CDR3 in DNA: TGTGCCAGCAGCTATGGACAGAGTGCCTATGGCTACACCTTC.

CDR3: CASGRTGGYEQYF. CDR3 bases: TGTGCCAGCGGGCGGACAGGGGGCTACGAGCAGTACTTC. This chain links TRBV28 with TRBJ2-7; 10 bases agree with TRBD1. The junction had 4 bases not matched to a gene; V was cut back by 8 bases and J by 3 bases. Per germline, CDR1 MDHEN and CDR2 SYDVKM. CDR3 length: 13 amino acids.

The CDR3 bases are TGTGCCAGCTCACCATCAGGGTACTCCTTATACGAGCAGTACTTC. As protein: CASSPSGYSLYEQYF. This chain links TRBV18 with TRBJ2-7; a possible D gene is TRBD1 (5 bases). The germline CDR1 and CDR2 sequences are KGHSH and LQKENI. V dropped 2 bases and J dropped 4 bases, with 15 bases sitting between them. This CDR3 has 15 amino acids.

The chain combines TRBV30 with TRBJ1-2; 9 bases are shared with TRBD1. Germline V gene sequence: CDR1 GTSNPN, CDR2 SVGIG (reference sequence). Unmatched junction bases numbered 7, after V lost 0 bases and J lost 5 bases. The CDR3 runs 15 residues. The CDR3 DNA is TGTGCCTGGAGTGTACCAGGACAGGGGATTTATGGCTACACCTTC. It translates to CAWSVPGQGIYGYTF.